This passage covers 29 T cell receptor beta chains from one sample sequenced in a study of cytomegalovirus exposure and HLA in healthy donors. In the PCR, 60 Vbeta and 13 Jbeta primers were used. Only in-frame clones appear in the TCRdb table, and some are missing; sequencing was by immunoSEQ multiplex PCR. The sample contains approximately 150,000 clones, approximately 84% of which appear only once. The sample was PBMCs. All receptors come from a woman aged 55-70 years in good health and CMV-seropositive.

The chain is built from TRBV5-1 and TRBJ2-2, with D tentatively TRBD2 (5 bases). Trimming shortened V by 5 bases and J by 2 bases, and 10 bases separated the two germline ends. This CDR3 region has 14 residues. Germline loops: CDR1 SGHRS, CDR2 YFSETQ. The CDR3, as DNA: TGCGCCAGCAGGGCAGGACTTAACACCGGGGAGCTGTTTTTT. Encoded protein: CASRAGLNTGELFF.

The V and J genes are TRBV7-9 and TRBJ1-2; no firm D call. Germline V lookup: CDR1 SEHNR, CDR2 FQNEAQ (reference sequence). CDR3 length: 14 residues. V was shortened by 4 bases and J by 8 bases, with 17 bases between the two germline ends. CDR3 loop: CASSSDQGGRGYTF. DNA of the CDR3: TGTGCCAGCAGCTCGGACCAAGGAGGTAGGGGCTACACCTTC.

This chain joins TRBV5-4 and TRBJ1-2; TRBD1 might be the D (6 bases). This CDR3 contains 14 residues. Germline V lookup: CDR1 SGHNT, CDR2 YYREEE (reference sequence). The germline V and J ends were trimmed by 2 bases and 4 bases, with 12 bases remaining between them. CDR3 residues: CASSLNRDPYGYTF. CDR3 coding DNA: TGTGCCAGCAGCTTAAACAGGGACCCCTATGGCTACACCTTC. Full variable domain (missing parts from reference TRBV5-4 and TRBJ1-2): ETGVTQSPTHLIKTRGQQVTLRCSSQSGHNTVSWYQQALGQGPQFIFQYYREEENGRGNFPPRFSGLQFPNYSSELNVNALELDDSALYLCASSLNRDPYGYTFGSGTRLTVV.

This chain links TRBV5-5 with TRBJ1-2; 8 nucleotides align to TRBD1. V trimming: 4 bases; J trimming: 3 bases; junction bases outside the gene matches: 5. Per the germline V gene, CDR1 is SGHKS and CDR2 is YYEKEE (reference sequence). This CDR3 is built from 14 residues. The CDR3 spells CASSGGTGHYGYTF. For the CDR3, the DNA is TGTGCCAGCAGCGGAGGGACAGGACACTATGGCTACACCTTC. The whole variable domain, remainder taken from reference TRBV5-5 and TRBJ1-2, is DAGVTQSPTHLIKTRGQQVTLRCSPISGHKSVSWYQQVLGQGPQFIFQYYEKEERGRGNFPDRFSARQFPNYSSELNVNALLLGDSALYLCASSGGTGHYGYTFGSGTRLTVV.

The V and J genes are TRBV10-3 and TRBJ1-5; D might be TRBD1 (5 bases). V lost 2 bases to trimming and J lost 5 bases, with 13 bases between them. Germline V gene sequence: CDR1 ENHRY, CDR2 SYGVKD. The CDR3 has 15 residues. The CDR3 nucleotides are TGTGCCATCAGTGAGGGGCAGGGAGGCGATCAGCCCCAGCATTTT. This codes for CAISEGQGGDQPQHF.

This chain links TRBV5-1 with TRBJ2-2, with 8 bases aligning to TRBD2. Germline values: CDR1 SGHRS, CDR2 YFSETQ. The CDR3 sequence is 15 residues long. Unmatched junction bases numbered 5, after V lost 2 bases and J lost 5 bases. The CDR3 coding sequence is TGCGCCAGCAGCTTAGGAGCGGGAGTTACCGGGGAGCTGTTTTTT. It translates to CASSLGAGVTGELFF.

The gene calls are TRBV7-2 and TRBJ2-1; 9 nucleotides align to TRBD2. V shed 4 bases and J 8 bases; nucleotides not matched to a gene: 6. CDR1 is SGHTA, CDR2 FQGNSA, per germline. The CDR3 has 14 amino acids. DNA for the CDR3: TGTGCCAGCAGCTCAATTAGCGGGAGTGATGAGCAGTTCTTC. It specifies CASSSISGSDEQFF.

The table lists this clone with a count of one. The J gene is TRBJ2-1, the V gene TRBV10-3; tentatively, D is TRBD2 (6 bases). This CDR3 region has 12 residues. V lost 11 bases and J lost 5, with 13 bases in between. From germline, CDR1 is ENHRY and CDR2 SYGVKD. The CDR3 region is CAGGRENNEQFF. CDR3 sequence (DNA): TGTGCCGGCGGCCGGGAGAACAATGAGCAGTTCTTC.

The gene calls are TRBV28 and TRBJ1-2; TRBD1 agrees at 11 bases. Trimming cost V 6 bases and J 8 bases; bases outside gene matches: 14. CDR1 is MDHEN and CDR2 is SYDVKM in the germline V gene. The CDR3 sequence is 16 residues long. Here the CDR3 reads CASSPPGTGGLKGYTF. Written as DNA, the CDR3 is TGTGCCAGCAGCCCCCCCGGGACAGGGGGTCTGAAGGGCTACACCTTC.

The gene calls are TRBV5-5 and TRBJ2-7; TRBD1 matches at 10 bases. CDR1 SGHKS and CDR2 YYEKEE come from the germline V gene (reference sequence). V trimming: 4 bases; J trimming: 3 bases; junction bases outside the gene matches: 4. The CDR3 has 14 amino acids. This chain's CDR3 is CASSPRTGGYEQYF. CDR3 nucleotides: TGTGCCAGCAGCCCTCGGACAGGGGGCTACGAGCAGTACTTC.

The chain uses TRBV30 and TRBJ2-5; D is possibly TRBD1 (5 bases). The DNA end favors TRBJ2-7, so the J call may be wrong. There are 13 residues in the CDR3. The germline gives CDR1 GTSNPN, CDR2 SVGIG (reference sequence). The CDR3 is CACHEDISYEQYF. CDR3 coding DNA: TGTGCCTGTCACGAGGACATCTCCTACGAGCAGTACTTC.

V is TRBV5-4 and J is TRBJ2-7, with 14 positions matching TRBD2. CDR1 SGHNT and CDR2 YYREEE come from the germline V gene (reference sequence). The trim removed 2 bases at V and 7 bases at J, leaving 5 bases unmatched. This CDR3 spans 15 amino acids. CDR3 bases: TGTGCCAGCAGCTTTAGTAGACTAGCGGGAGGGGAGCAGTACTTC. This gives the protein CASSFSRLAGGEQYF.

The chain employs TRBV6-5 and TRBJ1-5; D is unclear. Trimming removed 0 bases from V and 7 bases from J, with 7 bases in between. Germline V CDR1 and CDR2: MNHEY, SVGAGI. The CDR3 runs 13 residues. CDR3 DNA: TGTGCCAGCAGTTACTCGATAGAACAGCCCCAGCATTTT. Its translation is CASSYSIEQPQHF.

The chain is built from TRBV5-5 and TRBJ2-7, with 9 bases aligning to TRBD1. Germline V gene data show CDR1 as SGHKS and CDR2 as YYEKEE (reference sequence). The CDR3 contains 13 residues. Trimming removed 5 bases from V and 5 bases from J; junction bases left unmatched: 5. The CDR3: CASRTGTGNEQYF. CDR3 bases: TGTGCCAGCAGAACCGGGACAGGGAACGAGCAGTACTTC.

CDR3 amino acids: CASSLGEDPYEQYF. The CDR3 region has the DNA TGTGCCAGCAGCTTAGGGGAGGACCCCTACGAGCAGTACTTC. The chain recombines TRBV7-6 with TRBJ2-7; possibly TRBD2 for D (6 bases). CDR3 length: 14 amino acids. The V and J ends lost 1 base and 2 bases respectively, with 9 bases between them. CDR1 and CDR2 (germline): SGHVS, FNYEAQ.

The chain recombines TRBV18 with TRBJ1-4; D not resolved. The CDR3 contains 16 residues. Per germline, CDR1 KGHSH and CDR2 LQKENI. Trimming removed 0 bases from V and 3 bases from J, with 11 bases in between. The CDR3 coding sequence is TGTGCCAGCTCACCACCATCAGATCGGGCTAATGAAAAACTGTTTTTT. This codes for CASSPPSDRANEKLFF.

V and J are TRBV28 and TRBJ2-1; 8 nucleotides match TRBD1. Trimming took 5 bases from V and 6 from J; bases not matched to a gene: 15. The CDR3 contains 17 residues. CDR1 is MDHEN and CDR2 is SYDVKM in the germline V gene. In DNA form, the CDR3 reads TGTGCCAGCAGTCCCCTGAAGTGGGGACAGGAGACCAATGAGCAGTTCTTC. Its protein product is CASSPLKWGQETNEQFF.

The genes are TRBV19 and TRBJ2-7, with D maybe TRBD2 (6 bases). Deletions cut 0 bases from V and 0 bases from J, with 6 bases between. The CDR3 runs 14 residues. CDR1 and CDR2 from the germline V gene are LNHDA and SQIVND (reference sequence). The CDR3: CASSIDGSSYEQYF. The CDR3 DNA is TGTGCCAGTAGTATAGACGGGAGCTCCTACGAGCAGTACTTC.

The chain recombines TRBV29-1 with TRBJ2-7; TRBD1 matches at 8 bases. The V segment lost 0 bases and the J segment 2 bases; nucleotides outside the gene matches: 3. Germline assignment: CDR1 SQVTM and CDR2 ANQGSEA. CDR3 size: 14 residues. CDR3 in DNA: TGCAGCGTTGAAGATAGGGACAGGCCCTACGAGCAGTACTTC. Translating gives CSVEDRDRPYEQYF.

The chain links TRBV7-6 to TRBJ2-1; 11 bases map to TRBD2. The germline CDR1 and CDR2 sequences are SGHVS and FNYEAQ. V was clipped by 5 bases and J by 2 bases; unmatched bases: 5. This CDR3 spans 16 amino acids. In nucleotides, the CDR3 is TGTGCCAGCAGCGCAGCTAGCGGGAGGACCTACAATGAGCAGTTCTTC. It codes for CASSAASGRTYNEQFF.

The rearrangement links TRBV9 to TRBJ1-1, with D maybe TRBD1 (5 bases). CDR3 length: 17 amino acids. The V end lost 0 bases, the J end lost 1 base, and 16 bases lay between the germline ends. CDR1 and CDR2 (germline): SGDLS, YYNGEE. This chain's CDR3 is CASSVVPGGTTNTEAFF. CDR3 sequence (DNA): TGTGCCAGCAGCGTAGTACCCGGGGGGACCACGAACACTGAAGCTTTCTTT.

Only a few counts were recorded for this clone. The chain employs TRBV19 and TRBJ1-5; no clear D. CDR3 length equals 17 residues. CDR1 and CDR2 (germline): LNHDA, SQIVND (reference sequence). V gave up 0 bases and J gave up 2 bases, with 14 bases separating them. CDR3: CASSIDGLIIGNQPQHF. The CDR3 DNA sequence: TGTGCCAGTAGTATAGATGGGCTTATAATAGGCAATCAGCCCCAGCATTTT. Filled out from reference TRBV19 and TRBJ1-5, the complete variable domain reads DGGITQSPKYLFRKEGQNVTLSCEQNLNHDAMYWYRQDPGQGLRLIYYSQIVNDFQKGDIAEGYSVSREKKESFPLTVTSAQKNPTAFYLCASSIDGLIIGNQPQHFGDGTRLSIL.

The V gene is TRBV14, the J gene TRBJ2-1, with 7 positions matching TRBD2. The CDR3 length is 15 residues. Germline values: CDR1 SGHDN, CDR2 FVKESK. Trimming cost V 3 bases and J 6 bases; bases outside gene matches: 8. In DNA form, the CDR3 reads TGTGCCAGCAGCCAGTTCGGGGGGTCTGGCAATGAGCAGTTCTTC. Translating gives CASSQFGGSGNEQFF.

V gene TRBV5-1 combines with J gene TRBJ2-1; a possible D gene is TRBD2 (6 bases). The germline V and J ends were trimmed by 4 bases and 1 base, with 12 bases remaining between them. The CDR3 contains 15 residues. The germline V gene encodes CDR1 SGHRS and CDR2 YFSETQ. CDR3 nucleotide sequence: TGCGCCAGCAGCGGAAGCGGGTCGTCCTACAATGAGCAGTTCTTC. It specifies CASSGSGSSYNEQFF.

The V and J genes are TRBV9 and TRBJ2-1; 12 positions match TRBD2. Germline-derived CDR1 and CDR2 are SGDLS and YYNGEE. This CDR3 contains 14 residues. The J segment lost 10 bases and the V segment lost 4 bases, leaving 6 bases of the junction unmatched. CDR3 residues: CASSLTSGSGEQFF. As DNA, the CDR3 is TGTGCCAGCAGCCTGACTAGCGGGAGCGGCGAGCAGTTCTTC.

The chain uses TRBV7-6 and TRBJ2-5, with unresolved D. The CDR3 spans 13 residues. V dropped 1 base and J dropped 5 bases, with 8 bases sitting between them. Germline V gives CDR1 SGHVS, CDR2 FNYEAQ. The CDR3 loop reads CASSLGFGETQYF. CDR3 DNA: TGTGCCAGCAGCTTAGGTTTCGGGGAGACCCAGTACTTC.

The J gene is TRBJ2-3, the V gene TRBV6-1, with D perhaps matching TRBD2 (6 bases). Between the trimmed V and J ends, which lost 3 bases and 3 bases, there was a span of 22 bases. The CDR3 is 18 amino acids. The germline V gene encodes CDR1 MNHNS and CDR2 SASEGT. CDR3 DNA sequence: TGTGCCAGCAGTGATACGAACCCGGGAGAGATGCGGACAGATACGCAGTATTTT. Amino acid sequence: CASSDTNPGEMRTDTQYF.

The V and J genes are TRBV28 and TRBJ2-7; 7 bases are shared with TRBD1. Germline CDR1 MDHEN, CDR2 SYDVKM. This CDR3 spans 14 amino acids. V was pared by 5 bases and J by 8 bases, with 12 bases of the junction left unmatched. This CDR3 reads CASSAGTERGKQYF. The CDR3 nucleotides read TGTGCCAGCAGTGCCGGGACAGAAAGGGGAAAGCAGTACTTC.

The chain has TRBV19 and TRBJ2-7; 7 nucleotides align to TRBD1. CDR1 LNHDA and CDR2 SQIVND come from the germline V gene (reference sequence). The CDR3 length is 14 residues. Trimming at V came to 3 bases and at J to 5 bases, leaving 7 bases not matched to a gene. CDR3 DNA: TGTGCCAGTAGTATGACAGGGAATCCCCACGAGCAGTACTTC. It is translated as CASSMTGNPHEQYF.